This T cell receptor beta chain emerged from a study of Ad26.COV2.S vaccination and SARS-CoV-2 variants. Documented treatment: around 19 received Ad26.COV2.S at low or high dose, single or two shots; a few received placebo; per-sample allocation not given. Each sample was drawn 63 days after the first injection (of vaccine or placebo). As its vector, the vaccine had Ad26, which expressed Wuhan-strain SARS-CoV-2 spike. Sequenced by immunoSEQ multiplex PCR; TCRdb stores in-frame clones only, minus some. This table holds about 350,000 clones, around 83% found once. Study findings and constraints: Total T cell responses were possibly underestimated by TCR breadth and depth analyses.

Comments on this clone: Its specificity is not known.

The CDR3 is 20 residues long. V dropped 8 bases and J dropped 0 bases, with 30 bases sitting between them. Germline V gives CDR1 LNHNV, CDR2 YYDKDF (reference sequence). The V gene is TRBV15, the J gene TRBJ2-3; D may match TRBD1 or TRBD2 (6 bases each). The source of this sequence is a person between 18 and 65 years old who received the Ad26.COV2.S COVID-19 vaccine or a placebo. The source material was peripheral blood, sampled in a trial of Ad26.COV2.S vaccine versus placebo. CDR3 bases: TGTGCCACCGCATGGGGGCGTGGGGGGAAGGGGAGGACTAGCACAGATACGCAGTATTTT. Translated: CATAWGRGGKGRTSTDTQYF.